This T cell receptor (beta chain) was recovered during a study of early T cells in non-severe SARS-CoV-2 infection. For the study at large: Sequencing input comprised bulk RNA from unsorted whole blood; chain pairing was not available. Study-level findings and limits: Private and CD4 specificities were missed by VDJdb matching, skewed to anti-spike CD8.

A word on this clonotype: The antigen is unknown.

The CDR3 spans 15 residues. Germline V gene sequence: CDR1 SEHNR, CDR2 FQNEAQ (reference sequence). Trimming at V came to 5 bases and at J to 5 bases, leaving 9 bases not matched to a gene. Unique molecular identifiers were added to individual cDNA molecules. TCRdb used MiXCR to reprocess the 5' RACE reads, holding one entry per CDR3 protein. Here the sample spans tens of thousands of distinct CDR3 sequences, around 9.3% being singletons. This chain connects TRBV7-9 to TRBJ2-7, with TRBD1 identical over 10 bases. This clonotype originated in an adult who was a healthcare worker with PCR-confirmed SARS-CoV-2 infection or an uninfected control (not recorded which). Input material: whole blood. CDR3 sequence: CASSPVGQGIHEQYF. CDR3 bases: TGTGCCAGCAGCCCAGTGGGACAGGGGATCCACGAGCAGTACTTC.